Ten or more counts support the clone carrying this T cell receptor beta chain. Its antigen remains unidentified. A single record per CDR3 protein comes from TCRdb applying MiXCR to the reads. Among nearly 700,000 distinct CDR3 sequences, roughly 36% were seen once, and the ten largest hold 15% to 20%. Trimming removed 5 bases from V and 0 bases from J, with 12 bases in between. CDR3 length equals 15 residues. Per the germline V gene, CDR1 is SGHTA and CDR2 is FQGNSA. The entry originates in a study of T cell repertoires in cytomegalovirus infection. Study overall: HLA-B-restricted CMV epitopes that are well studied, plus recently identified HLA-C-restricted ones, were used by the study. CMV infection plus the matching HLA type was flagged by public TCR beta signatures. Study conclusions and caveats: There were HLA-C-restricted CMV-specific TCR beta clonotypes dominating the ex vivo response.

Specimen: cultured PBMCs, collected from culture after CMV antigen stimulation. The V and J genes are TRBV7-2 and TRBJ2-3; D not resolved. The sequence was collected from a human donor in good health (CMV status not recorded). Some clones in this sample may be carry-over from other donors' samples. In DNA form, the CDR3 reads TGTGCCAGCAGCGTAGGACGACTTAGCACAGATACGCAGTATTTT. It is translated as CASSVGRLSTDTQYF. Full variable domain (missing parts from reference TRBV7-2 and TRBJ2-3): GAGVSQSPSNKVTEKGKDVELRCDPISGHTALYWYRQSLGQGLEFLIYFQGNSAPDKSGLPSDRFSAERTGGSVSTLTIQRTQQEDSAVYLCASSVGRLSTDTQYFGPGTRLTVL.